The sample holds a few counts of the clone carrying this T cell receptor beta chain. The antigen remains unidentified. Enrolled patients, whose metastatic non-small-cell lung cancer was chemo-refractory, received focal radiation plus CTLA-4 blockade with ipilimumab. Clones were read by immunoSEQ multiplex PCR, and TCRdb kept only the in-frame ones, dropping some. The data hold approximately 40,000 clones, with approximately 77% observed a single time. The source of the sample is a study of radiotherapy plus CTLA-4 blockade in lung cancer. Study overall: Around 18% of patients responded objectively, and about 32% achieved disease control. Findings and limits, study-wide: Once radiotherapy plus ipilimumab had been given, TCR clones derived from tumor expanded in blood. Per reports, early blood T cell clone dynamics, plus interferon-beta, forecast response most strongly.

This CDR3 has 13 residues. Germline V gene lookup returns CDR1 GTSNPN and CDR2 SVGIG (reference sequence). V was clipped by 2 bases and J by 3 bases, with 8 bases between them. The V call is TRBV30, the J call TRBJ1-5; no firm D call. This material consisted of peripheral blood, taken from a patient treated with radiotherapy plus ipilimumab. This TCR was sampled from a human donor with non-small cell lung cancer who had stable disease on radiotherapy plus ipilimumab. This CDR3 reads CAWSSTYNQPQHF. CDR3 coding DNA: TGTGCCTGGAGTTCTACCTACAATCAGCCCCAGCATTTT.